The 3 T cell receptor beta chains given below trace back to one sample, sequenced in a study of T cells in localized non-small cell lung cancer. Sequencing was performed with immunoSEQ multiplex PCR; in TCRdb, only in-frame clones are kept and a portion is missing. The repertoire has more than 25,000 clones, about 91% of them found once; the top ten carry approximately 5%. The specimen was PBMCs, collected before any cancer treatment. Every receptor here comes from a man aged 40 to 69 with stage II lung adenocarcinoma.

The chain couples TRBV19 to TRBJ2-3, with 9 bases matching TRBD1. The J segment lost 0 bases and the V segment lost 5 bases, leaving 12 bases of the junction unmatched. Germline V gene sequence: CDR1 LNHDA, CDR2 SQIVND (reference sequence). CDR3 length: 18 residues. This CDR3 is CASSPRFDRGSSTDTQYF. The CDR3 coding sequence is TGTGCCAGTAGTCCCCGGTTCGACAGGGGGTCTAGCACAGATACGCAGTATTTT.

The chain is built from TRBV6-5 and TRBJ2-1, with 8 bases lining up with TRBD2. This CDR3 comprises 14 residues. CDR1 and CDR2 (germline): MNHEY, SVGAGI. The trim removed 8 bases at V and 12 bases at J, leaving 15 bases unmatched. This CDR3 reads CASSIGGRLATQFF. CDR3 nucleotides: TGTGCCAGCTCCATAGGGGGGAGACTAGCGACGCAGTTCTTC.

The chain couples TRBV9 to TRBJ2-6; no reliable D call. The germline V gene has CDR1 SGDLS and CDR2 YYNGEE. Trimming pared 1 base from V and 0 bases from J, leaving 11 bases between. The CDR3 spans 17 residues. Here the CDR3 reads CASSVFERASGANVLTF. The CDR3 nucleotides read TGTGCCAGCAGCGTATTCGAGCGAGCCTCTGGGGCCAACGTCCTGACTTTC.